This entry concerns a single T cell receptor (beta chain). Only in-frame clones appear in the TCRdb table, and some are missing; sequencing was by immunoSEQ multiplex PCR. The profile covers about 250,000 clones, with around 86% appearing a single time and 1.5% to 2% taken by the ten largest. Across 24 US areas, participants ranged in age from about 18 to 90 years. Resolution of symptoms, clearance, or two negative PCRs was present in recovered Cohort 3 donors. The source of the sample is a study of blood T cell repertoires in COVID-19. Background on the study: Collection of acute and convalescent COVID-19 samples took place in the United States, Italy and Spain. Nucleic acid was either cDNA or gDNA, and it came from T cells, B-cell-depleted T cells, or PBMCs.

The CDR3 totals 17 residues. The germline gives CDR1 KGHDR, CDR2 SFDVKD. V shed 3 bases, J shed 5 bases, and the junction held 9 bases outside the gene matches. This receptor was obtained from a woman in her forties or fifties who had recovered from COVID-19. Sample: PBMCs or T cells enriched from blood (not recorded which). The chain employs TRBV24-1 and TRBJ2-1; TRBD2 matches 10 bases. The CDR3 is CATSDHRTSGYNNEQFF. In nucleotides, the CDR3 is TGTGCCACCAGTGATCATAGGACTAGCGGTTATAACAATGAGCAGTTCTTC.